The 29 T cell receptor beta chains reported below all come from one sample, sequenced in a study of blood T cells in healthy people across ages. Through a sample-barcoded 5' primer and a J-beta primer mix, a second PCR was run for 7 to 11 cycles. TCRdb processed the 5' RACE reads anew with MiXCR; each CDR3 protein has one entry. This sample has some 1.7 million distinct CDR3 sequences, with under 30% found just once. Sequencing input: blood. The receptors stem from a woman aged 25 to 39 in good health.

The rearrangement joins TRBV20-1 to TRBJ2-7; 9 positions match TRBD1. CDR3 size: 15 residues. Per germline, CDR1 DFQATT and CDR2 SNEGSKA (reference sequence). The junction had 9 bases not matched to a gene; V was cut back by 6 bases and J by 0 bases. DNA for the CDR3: TGCAGTGCCAAAACCGGGACAGGGAGCTCCTACGAGCAGTACTTC. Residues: CSAKTGTGSSYEQYF.

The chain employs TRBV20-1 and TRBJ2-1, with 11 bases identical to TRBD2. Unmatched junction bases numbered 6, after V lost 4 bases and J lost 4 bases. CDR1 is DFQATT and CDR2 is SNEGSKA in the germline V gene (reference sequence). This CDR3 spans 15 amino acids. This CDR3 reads CSATQLAGVYNEQFF. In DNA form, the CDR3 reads TGCAGTGCTACTCAACTAGCGGGAGTTTACAATGAGCAGTTCTTC.

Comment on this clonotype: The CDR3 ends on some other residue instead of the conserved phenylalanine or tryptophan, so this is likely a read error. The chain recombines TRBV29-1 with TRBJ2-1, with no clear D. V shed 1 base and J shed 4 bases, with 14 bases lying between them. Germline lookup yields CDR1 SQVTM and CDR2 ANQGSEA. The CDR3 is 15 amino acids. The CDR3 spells CSVEGQSMFYNEQFL. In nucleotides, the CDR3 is TGCAGCGTTGAAGGGCAGTCGATGTTTTACAATGAGCAGTTCCTC.

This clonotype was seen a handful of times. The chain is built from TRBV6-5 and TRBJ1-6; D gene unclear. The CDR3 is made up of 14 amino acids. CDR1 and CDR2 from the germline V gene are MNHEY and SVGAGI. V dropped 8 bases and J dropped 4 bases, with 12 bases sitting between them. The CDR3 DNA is TGTGCCAGCGGATTGGCGGAGTATAATTCACCCCTCCACTTT. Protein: CASGLAEYNSPLHF.

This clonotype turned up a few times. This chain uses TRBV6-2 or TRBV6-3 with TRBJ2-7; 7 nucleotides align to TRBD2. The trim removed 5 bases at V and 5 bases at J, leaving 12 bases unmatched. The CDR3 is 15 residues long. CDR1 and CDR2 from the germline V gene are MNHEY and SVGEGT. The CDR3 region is CASSRFGGERNEQYF. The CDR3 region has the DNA TGTGCCAGCAGTCGCTTTGGGGGGGAGAGGAACGAGCAGTACTTC.

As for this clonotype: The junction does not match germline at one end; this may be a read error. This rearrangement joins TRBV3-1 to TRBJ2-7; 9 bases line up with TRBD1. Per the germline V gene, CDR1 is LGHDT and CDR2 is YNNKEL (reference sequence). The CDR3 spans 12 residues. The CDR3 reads CASRQWGQGEYF. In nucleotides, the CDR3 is TGTGCCAGCCGCCAGTGGGGACAGGGAGAGTACTTC.

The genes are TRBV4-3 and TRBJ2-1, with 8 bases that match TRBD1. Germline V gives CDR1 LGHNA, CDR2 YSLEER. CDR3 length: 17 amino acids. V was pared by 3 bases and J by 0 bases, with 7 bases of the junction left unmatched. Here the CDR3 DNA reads TGCGCCAGCAGCCACGAGCTCACAGGGGGCTCCTACAATGAGCAGTTCTTC. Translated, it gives CASSHELTGGSYNEQFF.

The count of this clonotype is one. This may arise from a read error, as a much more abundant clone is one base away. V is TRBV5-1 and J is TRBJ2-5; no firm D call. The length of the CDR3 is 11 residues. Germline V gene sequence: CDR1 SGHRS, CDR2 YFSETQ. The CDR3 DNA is TGCGCCAGCAACTTGGTGGCCACCCAGTACTTC. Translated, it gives CASNLVATQYF.

CDR3 sequence reads: CSVRTSTEAFF. The CDR3 DNA is TGCAGCGTTCGGACGTCCACTGAAGCTTTCTTT. The genes are TRBV29-1 and TRBJ1-1; D uncertain. The CDR3 consists of 11 residues. Germline loops: CDR1 SQVTM, CDR2 ANQGSEA. V was trimmed by 5 bases and J by 4 bases, leaving 8 bases between them.

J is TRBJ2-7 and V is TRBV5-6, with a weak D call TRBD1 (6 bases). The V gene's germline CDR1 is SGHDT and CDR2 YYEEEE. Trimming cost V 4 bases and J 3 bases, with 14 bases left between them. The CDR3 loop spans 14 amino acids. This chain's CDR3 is CASSMGQINYEQYF. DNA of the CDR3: TGTGCCAGCAGCATGGGACAAATAAACTACGAGCAGTACTTC.

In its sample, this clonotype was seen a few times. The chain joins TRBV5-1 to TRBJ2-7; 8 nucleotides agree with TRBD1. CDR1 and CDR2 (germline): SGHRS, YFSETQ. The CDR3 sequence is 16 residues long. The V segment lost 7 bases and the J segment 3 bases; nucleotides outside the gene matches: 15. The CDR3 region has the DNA TGCGCCAGCCGCCGCTCGTCCGGAGACAGGGGCTACGAGCAGTACTTC. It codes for CASRRSSGDRGYEQYF.

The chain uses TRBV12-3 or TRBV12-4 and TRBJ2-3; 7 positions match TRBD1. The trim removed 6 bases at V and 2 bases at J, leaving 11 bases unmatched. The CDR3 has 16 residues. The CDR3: CASRYPGQSLTDTQYF. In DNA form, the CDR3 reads TGTGCCAGCAGATATCCGGGACAGTCCCTCACAGATACGCAGTATTTT.

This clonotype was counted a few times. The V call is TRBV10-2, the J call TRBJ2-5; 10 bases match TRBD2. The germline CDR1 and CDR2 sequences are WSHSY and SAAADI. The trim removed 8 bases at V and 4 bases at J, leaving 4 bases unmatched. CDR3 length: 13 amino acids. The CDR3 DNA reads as TGCGCCAGCGGACTAGCGGTGGGAGAGACCCAGTACTTC. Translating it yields CASGLAVGETQYF.

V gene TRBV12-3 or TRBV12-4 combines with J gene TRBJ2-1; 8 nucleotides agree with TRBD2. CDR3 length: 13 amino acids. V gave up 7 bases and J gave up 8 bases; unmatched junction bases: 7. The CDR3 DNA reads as TGTGCCAGCACTCCAAGCGGGGGCGATGAGCAGTTCTTC. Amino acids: CASTPSGGDEQFF.

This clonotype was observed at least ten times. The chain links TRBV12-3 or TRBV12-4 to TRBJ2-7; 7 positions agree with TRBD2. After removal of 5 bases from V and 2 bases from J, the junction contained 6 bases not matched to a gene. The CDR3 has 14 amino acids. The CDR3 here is CASSQRGDPYEQYF. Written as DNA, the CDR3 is TGTGCCAGCAGTCAACGGGGGGACCCCTACGAGCAGTACTTC.

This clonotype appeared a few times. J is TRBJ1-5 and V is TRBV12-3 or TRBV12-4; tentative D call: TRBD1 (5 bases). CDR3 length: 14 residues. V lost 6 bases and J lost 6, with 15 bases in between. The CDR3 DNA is TGTGCCAGCAGCCCGGTTAAGGGGCTTCAGCCCCAGCATTTT. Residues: CASSPVKGLQPQHF.

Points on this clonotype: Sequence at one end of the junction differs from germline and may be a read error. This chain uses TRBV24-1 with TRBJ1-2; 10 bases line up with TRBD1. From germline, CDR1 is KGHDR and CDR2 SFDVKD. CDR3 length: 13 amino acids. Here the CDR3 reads CTTSSGTGDGYTF. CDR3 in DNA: TGTACCACCAGTTCCGGGACAGGGGATGGCTACACCTTC.

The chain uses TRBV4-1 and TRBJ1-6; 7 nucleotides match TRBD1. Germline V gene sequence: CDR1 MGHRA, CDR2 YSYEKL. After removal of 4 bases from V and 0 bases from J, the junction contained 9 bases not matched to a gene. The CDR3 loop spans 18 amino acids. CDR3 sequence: CASSLRQGSSSYNSPLHF. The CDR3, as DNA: TGCGCCAGCAGCCTGCGACAGGGATCGAGCTCCTATAATTCACCCCTCCACTTT.

The CDR3 reads CAWRGMEVWEQYF. The CDR3 region has the DNA TGTGCCTGGAGGGGCATGGAGGTGTGGGAGCAGTACTTC. The chain combines TRBV30 with TRBJ2-7; a weak D match, TRBD2 (5 bases). The V gene lost 3 bases and the J gene lost 7 bases, with 16 bases spanning the gap. The CDR3 consists of 13 residues. Germline V gene sequence: CDR1 GTSNPN, CDR2 SVGIG (reference sequence).

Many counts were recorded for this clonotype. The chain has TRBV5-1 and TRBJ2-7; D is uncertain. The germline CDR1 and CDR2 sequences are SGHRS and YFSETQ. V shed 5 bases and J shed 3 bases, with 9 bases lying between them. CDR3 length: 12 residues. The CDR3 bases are TGCGCCAGCAGTTCGGACGGCTACGAGCAGTACTTC. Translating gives CASSSDGYEQYF.

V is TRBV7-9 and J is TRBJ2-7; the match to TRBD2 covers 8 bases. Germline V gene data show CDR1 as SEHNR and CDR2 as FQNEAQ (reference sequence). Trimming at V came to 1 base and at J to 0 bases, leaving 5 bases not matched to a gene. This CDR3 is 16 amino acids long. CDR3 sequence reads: CASSLGLASSSYEQYF. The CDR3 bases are TGTGCCAGCAGCTTAGGACTAGCGTCCAGCTCCTACGAGCAGTACTTC. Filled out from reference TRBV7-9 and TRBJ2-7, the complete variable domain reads DTGVSQNPRHKITKRGQNVTFRCDPISEHNRLYWYRQTLGQGPEFLTYFQNEAQLEKSRLLSDRFSAERPKGSFSTLEIQRTEQGDSAMYLCASSLGLASSSYEQYFGPGTRLTVT.

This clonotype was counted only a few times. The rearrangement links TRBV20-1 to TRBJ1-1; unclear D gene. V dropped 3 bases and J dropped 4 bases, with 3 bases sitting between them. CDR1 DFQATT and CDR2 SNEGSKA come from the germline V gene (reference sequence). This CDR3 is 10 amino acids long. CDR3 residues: CSASTTEAFF. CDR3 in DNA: TGCAGTGCTAGCACCACTGAAGCTTTCTTT.

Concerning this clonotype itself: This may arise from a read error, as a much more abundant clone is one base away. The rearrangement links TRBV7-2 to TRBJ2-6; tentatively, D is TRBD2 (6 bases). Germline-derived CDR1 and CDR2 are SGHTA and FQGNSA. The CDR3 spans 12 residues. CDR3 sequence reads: CASSLARDVPTF. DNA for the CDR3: TGTGCCAGCAGCCTTGCGCGGGACGTCCCGACTTTC.

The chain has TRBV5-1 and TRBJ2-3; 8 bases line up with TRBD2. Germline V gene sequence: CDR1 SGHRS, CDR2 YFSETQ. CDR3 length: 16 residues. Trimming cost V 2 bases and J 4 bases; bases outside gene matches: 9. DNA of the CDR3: TGCGCCAGCAGCTTACGCAGCGGGGGACAAGCAGATACGCAGTATTTT. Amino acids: CASSLRSGGQADTQYF.

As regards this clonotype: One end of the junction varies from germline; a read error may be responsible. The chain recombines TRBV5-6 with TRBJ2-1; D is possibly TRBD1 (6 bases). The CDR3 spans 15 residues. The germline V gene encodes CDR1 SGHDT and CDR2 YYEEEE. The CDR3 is CASSPGQPRGNEQFF. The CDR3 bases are TGTGCCAGCAGCCCTGGACAGCCTCGGGGCAATGAACAGTTCTTC.

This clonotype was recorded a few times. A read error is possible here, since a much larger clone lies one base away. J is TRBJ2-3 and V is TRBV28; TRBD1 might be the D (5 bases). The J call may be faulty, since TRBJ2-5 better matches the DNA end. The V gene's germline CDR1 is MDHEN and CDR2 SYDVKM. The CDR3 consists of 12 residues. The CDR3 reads CASSLLRGTQYF. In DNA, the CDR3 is TGTGCCAGCAGTTTGCTTAGGGGGACCCAGTACTTC.

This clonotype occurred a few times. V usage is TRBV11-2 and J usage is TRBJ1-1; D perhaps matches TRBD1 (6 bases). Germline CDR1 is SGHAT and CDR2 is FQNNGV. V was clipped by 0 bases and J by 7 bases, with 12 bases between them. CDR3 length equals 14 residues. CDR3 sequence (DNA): TGTGCCAGCAGCTTAGAAATGGGGGCTCGTGAAGCTTTCTTT. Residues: CASSLEMGAREAFF.

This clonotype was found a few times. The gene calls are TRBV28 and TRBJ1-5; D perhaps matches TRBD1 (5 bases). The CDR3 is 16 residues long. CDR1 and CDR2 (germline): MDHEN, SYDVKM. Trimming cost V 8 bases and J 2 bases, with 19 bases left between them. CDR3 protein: CASVPQVSIRNQPQHF. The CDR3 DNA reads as TGTGCCAGCGTACCACAGGTTTCGATCCGCAATCAGCCCCAGCATTTT.

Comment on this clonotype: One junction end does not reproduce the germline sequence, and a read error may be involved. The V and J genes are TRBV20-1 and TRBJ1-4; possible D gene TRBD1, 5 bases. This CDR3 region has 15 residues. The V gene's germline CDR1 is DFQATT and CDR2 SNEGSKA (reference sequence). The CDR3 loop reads CSASPPGLGNEKRFF. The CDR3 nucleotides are TGCAGTGCTAGCCCCCCGGGGCTGGGTAATGAAAAACGGTTTTTT.